The clone carrying this T cell receptor (beta chain) has a handful of counts. This sample was taken from a study of blood T cells in healthy people across ages. Then a second PCR, running about 7 to 11 cycles, was carried out with a sample-barcoded 5' primer and a J-beta primer mix. MiXCR, run by TCRdb on the 5' RACE reads, gives a single entry per CDR3 protein. The sample lists 710,000 or so distinct CDR3 sequences; 32% were seen once. Trimming removed 4 bases from V and 9 bases from J, with 13 bases in between. Per the germline V gene, CDR1 is LGHDT and CDR2 is YNNKEL (reference sequence). The CDR3 is made up of 14 amino acids.

Sequenced: blood. The rearrangement joins TRBV3-1 to TRBJ1-6; a weak D match, TRBD1 (6 bases). The origin of this receptor is a woman of 80 years or more in good health. The CDR3 sequence is CASSPQGASSPLHF. DNA of the CDR3: TGTGCCAGCAGCCCACAGGGAGCGAGTTCACCCCTCCACTTT.